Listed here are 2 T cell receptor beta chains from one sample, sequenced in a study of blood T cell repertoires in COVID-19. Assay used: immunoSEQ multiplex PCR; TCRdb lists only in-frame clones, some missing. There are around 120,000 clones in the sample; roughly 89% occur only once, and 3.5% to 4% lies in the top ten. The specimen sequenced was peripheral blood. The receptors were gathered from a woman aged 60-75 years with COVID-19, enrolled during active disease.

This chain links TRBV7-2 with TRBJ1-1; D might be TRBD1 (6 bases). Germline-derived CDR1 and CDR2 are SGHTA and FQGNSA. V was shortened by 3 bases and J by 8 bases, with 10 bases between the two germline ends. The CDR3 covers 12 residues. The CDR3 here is CASSFGGQEAFF. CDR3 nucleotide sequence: TGTGCCAGCAGCTTCGGGGGGCAGGAAGCTTTCTTT.

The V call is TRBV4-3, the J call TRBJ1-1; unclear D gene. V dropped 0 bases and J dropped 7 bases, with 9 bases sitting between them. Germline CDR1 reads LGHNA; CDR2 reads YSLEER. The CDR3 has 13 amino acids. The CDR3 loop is CASSQDMGSEAFF. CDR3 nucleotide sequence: TGCGCCAGCAGCCAAGATATGGGGAGTGAAGCTTTCTTT.